The 12 T cell receptor beta chains below come from one sample, sequenced in a study of human T cells and chemical hapten exposure. MiXCR, run by TCRdb on the RACE reads, gives a single entry per CDR3 protein. This table has about 45,000 distinct CDR3 sequences, about 4.8% appearing once. Time point: healthy volunteer bleed at 2 weeks. The total RNA was obtained from whole blood that was not fractionated. Sample: whole blood. The receptors were sampled from a human donor in good health. Some clones in this sample may be carry-over from other donors' samples.

This clonotype was detected ten times or more. V and J are TRBV11-2 and TRBJ2-2, with TRBD2 matching over 8 bases. The germline V gene has CDR1 SGHAT and CDR2 FQNNGV. J gave up 1 base and V 5 bases, and 3 bases lay outside the gene matches. CDR3 length: 15 amino acids. For the CDR3, the DNA is TGTGCCAGCAGCGACAGCGGGAGGAACACCGGGGAGCTGTTTTTT. Protein product: CASSDSGRNTGELFF. The full variable domain, completed using reference TRBV11-2 and TRBJ2-2, is EAGVAQSPRYKIIEKRQSVAFWCNPISGHATLYWYQQILGQGPKLLIQFQNNGVVDDSQLPKDRFSAERLKGVDSTLKIQPAKLEDSAVYLCASSDSGRNTGELFFGEGSRLTVL.

This clonotype was observed at least ten times. The chain has TRBV6-5 and TRBJ1-1; no definite D call. The germline V gene encodes CDR1 MNHEY and CDR2 SVGAGI. With 6 bases removed from V and 4 bases from J, the gap between germline ends came to 15 bases. This CDR3 contains 14 residues. The CDR3 spells CASRPAVLGTEAFF. As DNA, the CDR3 is TGTGCCAGCAGGCCGGCCGTCCTGGGCACTGAAGCTTTCTTT.

The table lists this clonotype with many counts. The chain recombines TRBV5-1 with TRBJ1-4, with TRBD1 identical over 11 bases. The length of the CDR3 is 14 residues. V lost 4 bases and J lost 7; bases outside the gene matches: 3. Germline lookup yields CDR1 SGHRS and CDR2 YFSETQ. The CDR3 DNA sequence: TGCGCCAGCAGCGGACAGGGGGCTGGTGAAAAACTGTTTTTT. Protein product: CASSGQGAGEKLFF.

The chain couples TRBV20-1 to TRBJ2-3; 15 bases map to TRBD2. The CDR3 runs to 15 residues. Losses at the gene ends were 3 bases for V and 5 bases for J; bases not matched to a gene: 3. Germline CDR1 DFQATT, CDR2 SNEGSKA (reference sequence). The CDR3 loop is CSARGTSGRKDTQYF. For the CDR3, the DNA is TGCAGTGCTAGGGGGACTAGCGGGAGGAAAGATACGCAGTATTTT.

There are many counts of this clonotype. The gene calls are TRBV29-1 and TRBJ1-2; 8 positions agree with TRBD1. Germline V gene data show CDR1 as SQVTM and CDR2 as ANQGSEA. V was clipped by 3 bases and J by 8 bases; unmatched bases: 8. The CDR3 consists of 13 residues. The CDR3 DNA reads TGCAGCGTTGATGGACAGGGTACGAGGGGCTACACCTTC. As protein: CSVDGQGTRGYTF.

Ten or more counts support this clonotype. The rearrangement joins TRBV7-3 to TRBJ2-5; TRBD1 matches at 8 bases. Unmatched junction bases numbered 10, after V lost 5 bases and J lost 5 bases. The CDR3 consists of 15 residues. In germline, CDR1 is SGHTA, CDR2 FQGTGA. CDR3 residues: CASSPSQGAAETQYF. The CDR3 DNA reads TGTGCCAGCAGCCCATCGCAGGGGGCGGCGGAGACCCAGTACTTC.

This clonotype showed up many times. The J gene is TRBJ1-5, the V gene TRBV6-1; D is perhaps TRBD1 (5 bases). V lost 2 bases and J lost 1, with 12 bases in between. The CDR3 extends over 16 amino acids. Germline V lookup: CDR1 MNHNS, CDR2 SASEGT. The CDR3 nucleotides are TGTGCCAGCAGTGAATACGGGGGTATGAGCAATCAGCCCCAGCATTTT. Its protein is CASSEYGGMSNQPQHF.

The chain couples TRBV6-5 to TRBJ2-2; 13 nucleotides line up with TRBD2. Germline lookup yields CDR1 MNHEY and CDR2 SVGAGI. This CDR3 has 19 amino acids. Trimming at V came to 0 bases and at J to 0 bases, leaving 4 bases not matched to a gene. CDR3 in amino acids: CASSYSQTSGRANTGELFF. The CDR3 DNA sequence: TGTGCCAGCAGTTACTCGCAAACTAGCGGGAGGGCGAACACCGGGGAGCTGTTTTTT.

This clonotype was detected many times. The J gene is TRBJ2-3, the V gene TRBV4-1; TRBD1 agrees at 11 bases. The V gene's germline CDR1 is MGHRA and CDR2 YSYEKL. CDR3 length: 19 residues. Trimming cost V 0 bases and J 0 bases; bases outside gene matches: 8. CDR3 loop: CASSQDGDRGFLSTDTQYF. CDR3 DNA sequence: TGCGCCAGCAGCCAAGATGGGGACAGGGGGTTTCTTAGCACAGATACGCAGTATTTT.

This clonotype was found many times. The chain joins TRBV4-1 to TRBJ1-3; unclear D gene. The CDR3 loop spans 16 amino acids. V dropped 4 bases and J dropped 0 bases, with 13 bases sitting between them. Germline assignment: CDR1 MGHRA and CDR2 YSYEKL. The CDR3 loop reads CASSRIDGDSGNTIYF. The CDR3 region has the DNA TGCGCCAGCAGCCGCATCGACGGTGACTCTGGAAACACCATATATTTT.

This clonotype was picked up many times. The J gene is TRBJ2-4, the V gene TRBV19; no firm D call. Trimming took off 1 base at V and 7 bases at J, with 20 bases between the two ends. The CDR3 loop spans 17 amino acids. Germline V CDR1 and CDR2: LNHDA, SQIVND (reference sequence). For the CDR3, the DNA is TGTGCCAGTAGTATAGTTTGGGCACCATCGAAAGGGAACATTCAGTACTTC. Translation gives CASSIVWAPSKGNIQYF.

This clonotype was recorded a few times. This chain links TRBV28 with TRBJ2-7, with D perhaps matching TRBD1 (6 bases). The germline gives CDR1 MDHEN, CDR2 SYDVKM. The CDR3 totals 14 residues. V gave up 6 bases and J gave up 6 bases, with 18 bases separating them. CDR3 sequence: CASSSPYRVSEQYF. In DNA form, the CDR3 reads TGTGCCAGCAGCTCTCCTTACAGGGTTTCCGAGCAGTACTTC.